This record concerns one TCR beta chain sequence. In the study's own analysis: Nucleated cell number was recorded as an estimate derived from reference gene primer amplification. The assay was immunoSEQ multiplex PCR, and TCRdb's table has in-frame clones only and misses some. That table furnishes V, J and clone size, whereas the DNA furnished D and trimming. The sample consists of about 200,000 clones, roughly 89% of them appearing once. Adults between roughly 18 and 95 years of age took part from some 25 US areas. All exposed participants met a person with COVID-19 within 2 weeks before entering the study. The data were taken from a study of blood T cell repertoires in COVID-19. Overall study context: The analysed material was cDNA or gDNA that came from T cells, B-cell-depleted T cells, or PBMCs.

Deletions cut 6 bases from V and 9 bases from J, with 9 bases between. CDR1 is SGHVS, CDR2 FNYEAQ, per germline. This CDR3 region has 11 residues. Sequenced input: PBMCs or T cells enriched from blood (not recorded which). The receptor's source is a woman aged 30 to 39 who had been exposed to COVID-19. The chain is built from TRBV7-6 and TRBJ2-1, with D possibly matching TRBD1 (6 bases). CDR3 sequence (DNA): TGTGCCAGCAGAGGGGGAGTTGAGCAGTTCTTC. As protein: CASRGGVEQFF.